Below, 27 T cell receptor beta chains from the same sample are listed, as sequenced in a study of human T cells and chemical hapten exposure. TCRdb reprocessed the RACE reads with MiXCR, giving one entry per CDR3 protein. Of approximately 68,000 distinct CDR3 sequences in the sample, roughly 8.5% were seen once. Time point given: patch test 2, 6 weeks after DPC sensitization. As for treatment: therapeutic diphenylcyclopropenone sensitization with weekly scalp DPC. The material was whole blood, obtained in connection with sensitization to the hapten diphenylcyclopropenone (DPC). The receptor source for this set is a woman aged 50 to 65 with alopecia areata. Some clones in this sample may be carry-over from other donors' samples.

This chain links TRBV20-1 with TRBJ2-3, with TRBD1 matching 8 bases. CDR3 length: 14 amino acids. J was trimmed by 5 bases and V by 5 bases; bases with no gene match: 9. Germline CDR1 DFQATT, CDR2 SNEGSKA (reference sequence). The CDR3 sequence: CSAYPGTGLDTQYF. The CDR3 DNA reads TGCAGTGCTTACCCCGGGACAGGCTTAGATACGCAGTATTTT.

This chain uses TRBV5-1 with TRBJ2-7, with TRBD1 as a possible D gene (7 bases). The V gene lost 4 bases and the J gene lost 5 bases, with 16 bases spanning the gap. Looked up from germline, CDR1 is SGHRS and CDR2 is YFSETQ. The CDR3 totals 14 residues. The CDR3 region has the DNA TGCGCCAGCAGCCCAGGGGGACTCCCTCACGAGCAGTACTTC. Translation gives CASSPGGLPHEQYF.

The rearrangement uses TRBV6-6 and TRBJ1-1; D gene uncertain. V was cut by 7 bases and J by 1 base, with 10 bases left in between. Germline CDR1 MNHNY, CDR2 SVGAGI (reference sequence). This CDR3 region has 13 residues. The CDR3 nucleotides are TGTGCCAGCACGAGGTGGGGGAACACTGAAGCTTTCTTT. This sequence encodes CASTRWGNTEAFF.

The J gene is TRBJ2-7, the V gene TRBV11-2; D remains ambiguous. The germline CDR1 and CDR2 sequences are SGHAT and FQNNGV. The CDR3 covers 14 residues. Trimming took off 2 bases at V and 0 bases at J, with 8 bases between the two ends. This chain's CDR3 is CASSLLQSSYEQYF. CDR3 DNA: TGTGCCAGCAGCTTATTACAGAGCTCCTACGAGCAGTACTTC.

This CDR3 is CASTKTGVYSPLHF. DNA for the CDR3: TGTGCCAGCACAAAGACAGGGGTTTATTCACCCCTCCACTTT. J is TRBJ1-6 and V is TRBV12-3 or TRBV12-4, with 8 bases matching TRBD1. V was clipped by 7 bases and J by 8 bases; unmatched bases: 7. The CDR3 contains 14 residues.

The chain is built from TRBV28 and TRBJ2-6; 11 positions match TRBD1. The CDR3 spans 17 residues. Germline trimming cut 4 bases from V and 3 bases from J; bases unmatched to any gene: 5. Germline loops: CDR1 MDHEN, CDR2 SYDVKM. CDR3: CASSSRTGGDGANVLTF. In DNA form, the CDR3 reads TGTGCCAGCAGTTCCCGGACAGGGGGCGATGGGGCCAACGTCCTGACTTTC.

J is TRBJ1-1 and V is TRBV5-1; 7 nucleotides align to TRBD1. Germline lookup yields CDR1 SGHRS and CDR2 YFSETQ. CDR3 length equals 15 residues. After removal of 4 bases from V and 1 base from J, the junction contained 7 bases not matched to a gene. CDR3 nucleotide sequence: TGCGCCAGCAGCCAGGGGGGCTTCGGGAACACTGAAGCTTTCTTT. Amino acid sequence: CASSQGGFGNTEAFF.

The chain has TRBV5-5 and TRBJ1-5; TRBD1 matches at 7 bases. Germline values: CDR1 SGHKS, CDR2 YYEKEE (reference sequence). This CDR3 has 13 residues. V gave up 3 bases and J gave up 5 bases; unmatched junction bases: 2. CDR3 sequence (DNA): TGTGCCAGCAGCTCCGACAGGGATCAGCCCCAGCATTTT. Encoded protein: CASSSDRDQPQHF.

This clonotype has a handful of counts. This chain joins TRBV11-2 and TRBJ2-1; D call uncertain. The CDR3 consists of 15 residues. CDR1 SGHAT and CDR2 FQNNGV come from the germline V gene. V dropped 4 bases and J dropped 0 bases, with 10 bases sitting between them. The CDR3 DNA reads TGTGCCAGCAGCTCGACTGTAAGCTCCTACAATGAGCAGTTCTTC. Translating gives CASSSTVSSYNEQFF.

Many counts were recorded for this clonotype. This chain's CDR3 is CASSEPAGVSNSPLHF. Written as DNA, the CDR3 is TGTGCCAGTAGTGAACCTGCCGGGGTGAGTAATTCACCCCTCCACTTT. The gene calls are TRBV19 and TRBJ1-6; no clear D gene. Germline V CDR1 and CDR2: LNHDA, SQIVND (reference sequence). V was pared by 5 bases and J by 6 bases, with 17 bases between. The CDR3 spans 16 residues.

This clonotype was counted at least ten times. V gene TRBV2 combines with J gene TRBJ1-4; the match to TRBD1 covers 9 bases. Germline V gene data show CDR1 as SNHLY and CDR2 as FYNNEI. The trim removed 5 bases at V and 2 bases at J, leaving 3 bases unmatched. This CDR3 spans 15 amino acids. This CDR3 is CASSPTGGTNEKLFF. DNA of the CDR3: TGTGCCAGCAGTCCTACAGGGGGCACTAATGAAAAACTGTTTTTT.

This clonotype showed up many times. The chain has TRBV12-3 or TRBV12-4 and TRBJ2-7; D remains ambiguous. This CDR3 contains 14 residues. Trimming pared 1 base from V and 4 bases from J, leaving 11 bases between. The chain's CDR3 is CASSLGRTVYEQYF. The CDR3 nucleotides are TGTGCCAGCAGTTTAGGCAGAACTGTTTACGAGCAGTACTTC.

The chain recombines TRBV29-1 with TRBJ1-6; D call uncertain. The CDR3 spans 13 residues. Germline CDR1 and CDR2: SQVTM and ANQGSEA. The V and J ends lost 4 bases and 6 bases respectively, with 10 bases between them. The CDR3 DNA reads as TGCAGCGTTGGTAGCGAAGCTAATTCACCCCTCCACTTT. Its protein product is CSVGSEANSPLHF. The full variable domain, in which reference TRBV29-1 and TRBJ1-6 provide the parts outside the CDR3, is SAVISQKPSRDICQRGTSLTIQCQVDSQVTMMFWYRQQPGQSLTLIATANQGSEATYESGFVIDKFPISRPNLTFSTLTVSNMSPEDSSIYLCSVGSEANSPLHFGNGTRLTVT.

This clonotype was found a few times. The chain recombines TRBV12-3 or TRBV12-4 with TRBJ1-5; 7 nucleotides align to TRBD1. The ends lost 4 bases at V and 7 bases at J; junction bases unmatched: 13. The CDR3 is 16 amino acids. CDR3 protein: CASSSQTGTAGQPQHF. The CDR3 bases are TGTGCCAGCAGTTCCCAGACAGGGACTGCGGGGCAGCCCCAGCATTTT.

V is TRBV27 and J is TRBJ1-2; D uncertain. The CDR3 runs 12 residues. Germline CDR1 is MNHEY and CDR2 is SMNVEV (reference sequence). V lost 2 bases and J lost 6, with 7 bases in between. In nucleotides, the CDR3 is TGTGCCAGCAGTTTAGATGGGAATGGCTACACCTTC. As protein: CASSLDGNGYTF.

The CDR3 reads CASSLSAGGYGYTF. CDR3 coding DNA: TGTGCCAGCAGCTTATCGGCAGGGGGCTATGGCTACACCTTC. This sequence joins TRBV11-2 and TRBJ1-2; 7 bases map to TRBD1. The V gene's germline CDR1 is SGHAT and CDR2 FQNNGV. V shed 2 bases, J shed 4 bases, and the junction held 4 bases outside the gene matches. This CDR3 region has 14 residues.

This clonotype was found many times. The chain joins TRBV12-3 or TRBV12-4 to TRBJ1-5; D not certain. Trimming pared 4 bases from V and 1 base from J, leaving 8 bases between. The CDR3 totals 14 residues. This CDR3 is CASSSTDSNQPQHF. CDR3 in DNA: TGTGCCAGCAGTTCAACGGACAGCAATCAGCCCCAGCATTTT.

The table lists this clonotype with a few counts. The CDR3 here is CSAISGGQETQYF. CDR3 nucleotides: TGCAGTGCCATTAGCGGGGGGCAAGAGACCCAGTACTTC. The gene calls are TRBV20-1 and TRBJ2-5; 10 nucleotides line up with TRBD2. The CDR3 has 13 residues. After removal of 6 bases from V and 2 bases from J, the junction contained 3 bases not matched to a gene. Germline-derived CDR1 and CDR2 are DFQATT and SNEGSKA (reference sequence).

This sequence joins TRBV6-1 and TRBJ2-1, with D uncertain. The CDR3 is made up of 13 amino acids. Germline V gene data show CDR1 as MNHNS and CDR2 as SASEGT. V was shortened by 2 bases and J by 7 bases, with 9 bases between the two germline ends. The CDR3 sequence: CASSEPPLNEQFF. The DNA for the CDR3 is TGTGCCAGCAGTGAACCTCCGTTGAATGAGCAGTTCTTC.

V gene TRBV18 combines with J gene TRBJ1-4; D is undetermined. The CDR3 runs to 13 residues. The germline V gene has CDR1 KGHSH and CDR2 LQKENI. V was shortened by 6 bases and J by 3 bases, with 8 bases between the two germline ends. The CDR3 sequence: CASSVKANEKLFF. The CDR3 DNA sequence: TGTGCCAGCTCTGTGAAGGCTAATGAAAAACTGTTTTTT.

This clonotype was counted many times. The V gene is TRBV15, the J gene TRBJ1-5, with 7 nucleotides matching TRBD1. V lost 3 bases and J lost 3; bases outside the gene matches: 2. CDR1 LNHNV and CDR2 YYDKDF come from the germline V gene (reference sequence). The CDR3 has 14 residues. The CDR3 coding sequence is TGTGCCACCAGCAGGGACAGGAACAATCAGCCCCAGCATTTT. Its translation is CATSRDRNNQPQHF.

This clonotype was counted between two and nine times. The chain is built from TRBV20-1 and TRBJ2-7; D is uncertain. The germline V gene has CDR1 DFQATT and CDR2 SNEGSKA (reference sequence). The CDR3 length is 13 residues. V was shortened by 0 bases and J by 6 bases, with 12 bases between the two germline ends. For the CDR3, the DNA is TGCAGTGCTAGAGATCCACGAACGATCGAGCAGTACTTC. Amino acids: CSARDPRTIEQYF.

Many counts were recorded for this clonotype. V and J are TRBV7-3 and TRBJ1-1, with a weak D call TRBD1 (5 bases). Germline assignment: CDR1 SGHTA and CDR2 FQGTGA. The CDR3 is made up of 15 amino acids. V was clipped by 6 bases and J by 6 bases, with 20 bases between them. The CDR3 bases are TGTGCCAGCAGTCCCTCAGGAGGGGCCGGCGCTGAAGCTTTCTTT. This sequence encodes CASSPSGGAGAEAFF.

This clonotype was observed many times. The CDR3 region has the DNA TGTGCCAGCGCAATATCTGGGGCCAACGTCCTGACTTTC. It encodes CASAISGANVLTF. The chain combines TRBV27 with TRBJ2-6; D remains unclear. CDR1 is MNHEY, CDR2 SMNVEV, per germline (reference sequence). The CDR3 runs to 13 residues. Trimming took off 8 bases at V and 1 base at J, with 6 bases between the two ends.

This clonotype has just a few counts. This sequence joins TRBV7-3 and TRBJ2-3; D gene ambiguous. The CDR3 covers 15 residues. Germline loops: CDR1 SGHTA, CDR2 FQGTGA. V was shortened by 4 bases and J by 2 bases, with 13 bases between the two germline ends. This CDR3 is CASSSGSSDTDTQYF. In DNA form, the CDR3 reads TGTGCCAGCAGCTCTGGATCCTCCGACACAGATACGCAGTATTTT.

The V and J genes are TRBV29-1 and TRBJ1-1; 10 nucleotides line up with TRBD1. Germline loops: CDR1 SQVTM, CDR2 ANQGSEA. The CDR3 length is 16 residues. J lost 8 bases, V lost 2 bases, and 14 bases had no gene match. CDR3 amino acids: CSVERGGQGGVAEAFF. For the CDR3, the DNA is TGCAGCGTTGAAAGGGGAGGACAGGGGGGAGTGGCAGAAGCTTTCTTT.

Turning to this clonotype: One end of the junction fails to match germline, which may point to a read error. V is TRBV12-3 or TRBV12-4 and J is TRBJ2-1, with TRBD2 matching over 7 bases. CDR3 size: 13 residues. The chain's CDR3 is CASSQHGGGPRIF. CDR3 DNA: TGTGCCAGCAGTCAACACGGGGGAGGGCCTAGGATCTTC.